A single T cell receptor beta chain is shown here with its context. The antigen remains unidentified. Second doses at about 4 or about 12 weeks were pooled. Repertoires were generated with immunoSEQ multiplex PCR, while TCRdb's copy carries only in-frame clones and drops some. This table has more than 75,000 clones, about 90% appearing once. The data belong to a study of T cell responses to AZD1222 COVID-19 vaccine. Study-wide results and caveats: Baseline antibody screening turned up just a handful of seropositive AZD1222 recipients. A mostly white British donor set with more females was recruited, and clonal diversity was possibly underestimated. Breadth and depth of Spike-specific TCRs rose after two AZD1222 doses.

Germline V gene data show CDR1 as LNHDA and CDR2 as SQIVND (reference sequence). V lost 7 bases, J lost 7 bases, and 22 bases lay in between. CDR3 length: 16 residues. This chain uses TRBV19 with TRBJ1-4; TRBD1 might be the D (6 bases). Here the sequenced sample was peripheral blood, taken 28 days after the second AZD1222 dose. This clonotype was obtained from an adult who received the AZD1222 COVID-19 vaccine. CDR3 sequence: CASIPTSRRGGEKLFF. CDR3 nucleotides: TGTGCCAGTATCCCTACATCGCGCAGGGGTGGTGAAAAACTGTTTTTT.